Listed below are T cell receptor beta chains from one sample, sequenced in a study of shared clonotypes between healthy human individuals. The protocol was immunoSEQ multiplex PCR, while the TCRdb copy is restricted to in-frame clones and leaves out a portion. Among roughly 2,500,000 clones listed, approximately 94% were seen once. The sequenced sample consisted of naive CD4+ T cells from PBMCs. Receptors were obtained from a man aged 18 to 30 in good health. Some clones in this sample may be carry-over from other donors' samples. Each CDR3 is given with its conserved first and last residue. D genes are given only for firm matches. Only some rows state a clone size, as once, few, many or a class for expanded clones.

j_call v_call clone_size d_call cdr3_aa cdr3_nt
TRBJ1-4 TRBV6-1 once TRBD1 CASSAMGQPNEKLFF TGTGCCAGCAGCGCAATGGGACAGCCTAATGAAAAACTGTTTTTT
TRBJ1-1 TRBV10-2 - - CASKSTAGNTEAFF TGCGCCAGCAAATCGACAGCAGGGAACACTGAAGCTTTCTTT
TRBJ2-7 TRBV2 - TRBD1 CASSDPGQGTSYEQYF TGTGCCAGCAGTGACCCAGGACAGGGGACTTCCTACGAGCAGTACTTC
TRBJ2-5 TRBV5-4 - TRBD1 CASSWRQGGQETQYF TGTGCCAGCAGCTGGAGACAGGGGGGGCAAGAGACCCAGTACTTC
TRBJ2-5 TRBV7-2 once - CASSLGAETQYF TGTGCCAGCAGCTTAGGGGCCGAGACCCAGTACTTC
TRBJ1-4 TRBV7-3 - - CASSLSGNEKLFF TGTGCCAGCAGCTTAAGCGGTAATGAAAAACTGTTTTTT
TRBJ1-2 TRBV28 - - CASTQGGENYGYTF TGTGCCAGCACCCAAGGGGGGGAAAACTATGGCTACACCTTC
TRBJ2-5 TRBV5-4 - - CASSHRGRPIRGTQYF TGTGCCAGCAGTCACCGAGGAAGGCCTATACGGGGGACCCAGTACTTC
TRBJ1-1 TRBV20-1 - - CSAKSPVAFF TGCAGTGCTAAGTCCCCCGTAGCTTTCTTT
TRBJ1-1 TRBV11-2 - - CASSLDRTEAFF TGTGCCAGCAGCTTAGATCGGACTGAAGCTTTCTTT
TRBJ2-1 TRBV6-5 - TRBD2 CASSYILAGGYNEQFF TGTGCCAGCAGTTATATACTAGCGGGAGGGTACAATGAGCAGTTCTTC
TRBJ2-2 TRBV6-1 - TRBD2 CASSVLAGLSGELFF TGTGCCAGCAGTGTGCTAGCGGGATTGTCCGGGGAGCTGTTTTTT
TRBJ2-7 TRBV5-1 - - CASSPTTRAGTYEQYF TGCGCCAGCAGCCCCACCACCAGGGCGGGTACCTACGAGCAGTACTTC
TRBJ2-3 TRBV9 - - CASSVQGITDTQYF TGTGCCAGCAGCGTACAGGGGATCACAGATACGCAGTATTTT
TRBJ2-3 TRBV18 - - CASSPLSPGLRGTDTQYF TGTGCCAGCTCACCTCTCTCACCCGGTTTACGTGGCACAGATACGCAGTATTTT
TRBJ2-5 TRBV25-1 - - CASSRFAREEGGETQYF TGTGCCAGCAGTCGGTTCGCGAGGGAGGAGGGTGGAGAGACCCAGTACTTC
TRBJ2-3 TRBV5-1 - TRBD1 CASSPPGQEGTDTQYF TGCGCCAGCAGCCCTCCGGGACAGGAGGGAACAGATACGCAGTATTTT
TRBJ2-5 TRBV5-3 - TRBD2 CARSSGGIEETQYF TGTGCCAGAAGCTCGGGGGGGATCGAAGAGACCCAGTACTTC
TRBJ2-2 TRBV28 - - CASSSALPRTGELFF TGTGCCAGCAGTTCCGCCCTCCCGCGGACCGGGGAGCTGTTTTTT
TRBJ2-3 TRBV7-3 - - CASSQRGPRADTQYF TGTGCCAGCAGCCAAAGGGGACCCAGGGCGGATACGCAGTATTTT
TRBJ2-5 TRBV6-5 - - CASVGGSGETQYF TGTGCCAGCGTTGGAGGTAGTGGGGAGACCCAGTACTTC
TRBJ1-2 TRBV29-1 - - CSVVRQLGGYTF TGCAGCGTTGTACGGCAGCTCGGTGGCTACACCTTC
TRBJ2-1 TRBV7-2 - - CASSLGGTPKQFF TGTGCCAGCAGCTTAGGTGGGACCCCAAAGCAGTTCTTC
TRBJ2-2 TRBV25-1 - TRBD2 CASRAASGTTGELFF TGTGCCAGTAGGGCGGCTAGCGGGACCACCGGGGAGCTGTTTTTT
TRBJ2-1 TRBV29-1 once - CSVGTRSYNEQFF TGCAGCGTTGGTACGAGGTCCTACAATGAGCAGTTCTTC
TRBJ1-3 TRBV28 once - CASSSEGGAGNTIYF TGTGCCAGCAGTTCGGAGGGTGGTGCTGGAAACACCATATATTTT
TRBJ1-2 TRBV15 - TRBD1 CATSRAGTGTNYGYTF TGTGCCACCAGCAGAGCCGGGACAGGGACTAACTATGGCTACACCTTC
TRBJ2-1 TRBV5-1 - TRBD2 CASTEGGSRNEQFF TGCGCCAGCACGGAGGGAGGGTCTCGCAATGAGCAGTTCTTC
TRBJ2-1 TRBV5-8 once - CASSPGRYNEQFF TGTGCCAGCAGCCCGGGACGGTACAATGAGCAGTTCTTC
TRBJ1-2 TRBV6-1 - - CASSVLSDINYGYTF TGTGCCAGCAGTGTACTCTCTGATATTAACTATGGCTACACCTTC
TRBJ1-2 TRBV28 - - CASSFSTASLYGYTF TGTGCCAGCAGTTTTTCGACAGCTTCGCTCTATGGCTACACCTTC
TRBJ2-7 TRBV28 - TRBD1 CASRRNRGSSYEQYF TGTGCCAGCAGGAGAAACAGGGGAAGCTCCTACGAGCAGTACTTC
TRBJ1-2 TRBV6-5 - - CASSLGPNYGYTF TGTGCCAGCAGTTTAGGGCCAAACTATGGCTACACCTTC
TRBJ2-1 TRBV2 - - CASSRGMGTSQRDEQFF TGTGCCAGCAGTAGAGGGATGGGGACATCGCAGAGGGATGAGCAGTTCTTC
TRBJ2-1 TRBV5-1 - TRBD2 CASSLGLRTGGRSSYNEQFF TGCGCCAGCAGCTTGGGTTTGAGAACGGGAGGGAGAAGCTCCTACAATGAGCAGTTCTTC
TRBJ2-3 TRBV7-9 - TRBD2 CASSVGLAASTDTQYF TGTGCCAGCAGCGTGGGACTAGCTGCTAGCACAGATACGCAGTATTTT
TRBJ2-5 TRBV7-9 - - CASSGRAYQETQYF TGTGCCAGCAGCGGGCGGGCGTACCAAGAGACCCAGTACTTC
TRBJ1-2 TRBV5-4 - - CASSLSGVAYGYTF TGTGCCAGCAGCTTGTCAGGGGTTGCCTATGGCTACACCTTC
TRBJ1-1 TRBV5-4 - TRBD1 CASSLRDRGTEAFF TGTGCCAGCAGCTTGAGGGACAGGGGCACTGAAGCTTTCTTT
TRBJ2-5 TRBV7-2 - - CASTLERVQETQYF TGTGCCAGCACCCTGGAGAGGGTCCAAGAGACCCAGTACTTC
TRBJ2-5 TRBV7-3 - - CASSWFSRAETQYF TGTGCCAGCAGCTGGTTTTCTAGAGCGGAGACCCAGTACTTC
TRBJ2-7 TRBV4-2 - TRBD2 CASSPGTSGRRNEQYF TGTGCCAGCAGCCCAGGGACTAGCGGGAGAAGGAACGAGCAGTACTTC
TRBJ2-7 TRBV5-1 - - CASSLDGGRYEQYF TGCGCCAGCAGCTTGGATGGGGGGCGCTACGAGCAGTACTTC
TRBJ1-1 TRBV4-2 - - CASSQRWQNTEAFF TGTGCCAGCAGCCAACGTTGGCAGAACACTGAAGCTTTCTTT
TRBJ1-3 TRBV7-2 - - CASSLTRPRESGNTIYF TGTGCCAGCAGCCTGACCCGACCTCGCGAATCTGGAAACACCATATATTTT
TRBJ2-7 TRBV25-1 once - CASSEYPSVDEQYF TGTGCCAGCAGTGAATATCCATCCGTGGACGAGCAGTACTTC
TRBJ1-5 TRBV30 - TRBD1 CAWSEQGAGQPQHF TGTGCCTGGAGCGAACAGGGGGCGGGTCAGCCCCAGCATTTT
TRBJ1-2 TRBV20-1 - - CSGREEGGYTF TGCAGTGGGAGAGAAGAGGGTGGCTACACCTTC
TRBJ2-5 TRBV18 - - CASSPQDREETQYF TGTGCCAGCTCACCCCAGGACCGGGAGGAGACCCAGTACTTC
TRBJ2-7 TRBV10-3 - TRBD2 CAISQPGLAGVGRYEQYF TGTGCCATCAGCCAACCGGGACTAGCGGGAGTAGGCCGTTACGAGCAGTACTTC
TRBJ2-7 TRBV5-6 - - CASSLYGISYEQYF TGTGCCAGCAGCTTGTATGGCATTTCCTACGAGCAGTACTTC
TRBJ2-5 TRBV28 - TRBD2 CASSFPGGGGETQYF TGTGCCAGCAGTTTCCCTGGGGGGGGAGGAGAGACCCAGTACTTC